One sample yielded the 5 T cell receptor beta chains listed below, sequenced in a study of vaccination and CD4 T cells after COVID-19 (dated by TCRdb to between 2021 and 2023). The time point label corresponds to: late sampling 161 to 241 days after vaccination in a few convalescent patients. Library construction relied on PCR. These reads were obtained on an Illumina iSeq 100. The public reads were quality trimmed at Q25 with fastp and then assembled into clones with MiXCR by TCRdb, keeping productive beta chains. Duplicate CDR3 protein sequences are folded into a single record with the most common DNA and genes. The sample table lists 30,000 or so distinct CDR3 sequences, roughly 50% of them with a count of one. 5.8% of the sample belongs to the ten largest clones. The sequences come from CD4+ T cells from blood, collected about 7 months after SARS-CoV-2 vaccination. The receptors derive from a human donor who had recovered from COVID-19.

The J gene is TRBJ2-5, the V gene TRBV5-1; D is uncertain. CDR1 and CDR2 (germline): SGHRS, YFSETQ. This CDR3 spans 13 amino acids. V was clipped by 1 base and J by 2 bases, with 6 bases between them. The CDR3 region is CASSLFLQETQYF. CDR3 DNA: TGCGCCAGCAGCTTGTTCTTACAAGAGACCCAGTACTTC.

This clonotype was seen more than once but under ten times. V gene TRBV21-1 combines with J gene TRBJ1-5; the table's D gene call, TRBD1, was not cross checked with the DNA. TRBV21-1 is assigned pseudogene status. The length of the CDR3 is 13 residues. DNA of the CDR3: TGTGCCAGCAGCAATAACAGGAATCAGCCCCAGCATTTT. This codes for CASSNNRNQPQHF.

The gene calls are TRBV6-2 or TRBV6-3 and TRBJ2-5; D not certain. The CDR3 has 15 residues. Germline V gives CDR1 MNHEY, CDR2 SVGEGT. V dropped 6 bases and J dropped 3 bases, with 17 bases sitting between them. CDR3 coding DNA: TGTGCCAGCAGCCGACTTAGAATATGGGAAGAGACCCAGTACTTC. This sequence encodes CASSRLRIWEETQYF.

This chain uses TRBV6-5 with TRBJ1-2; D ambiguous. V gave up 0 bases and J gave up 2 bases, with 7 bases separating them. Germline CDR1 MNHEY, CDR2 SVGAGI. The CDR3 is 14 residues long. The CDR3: CASSYSNLNYGYTF. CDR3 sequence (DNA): TGTGCCAGCAGTTACTCGAACCTGAACTATGGCTACACCTTC.

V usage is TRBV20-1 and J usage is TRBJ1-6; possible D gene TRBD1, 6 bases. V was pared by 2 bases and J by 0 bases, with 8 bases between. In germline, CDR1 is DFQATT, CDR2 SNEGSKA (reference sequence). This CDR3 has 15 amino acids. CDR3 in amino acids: CSARLGGSYNSPLHF. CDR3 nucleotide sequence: TGCAGTGCTAGATTAGGGGGCTCCTATAATTCACCCCTCCACTTT.